What follows are 23 T cell receptor beta chains derived from one specimen sequenced in a study of blood T cell repertoires in COVID-19. The repertoire was sequenced with immunoSEQ multiplex PCR; TCRdb's copy has only in-frame clones and lacks some. Among 75,000 to 90,000 clones listed, about nine tenths were seen once. The sample consisted of peripheral blood. Source of these receptors: a woman aged 45-60 years in a cohort sampled during active COVID-19.

The chain has TRBV7-9 and TRBJ1-5, with TRBD1 as a possible D gene (6 bases). The germline CDR1 and CDR2 sequences are SEHNR and FQNEAQ (reference sequence). This CDR3 spans 13 amino acids. V gave up 11 bases and J gave up 4 bases, with 15 bases separating them. CDR3 amino acids: CAAGDNLNQPQHF. DNA for the CDR3: TGTGCCGCCGGGGACAACCTAAATCAGCCCCAGCATTTT.

The V call is TRBV4-1, the J call TRBJ2-4; TRBD2 agrees at 14 bases. V lost 4 bases and J lost 8; bases outside the gene matches: 13. CDR1 and CDR2 from the germline V gene are MGHRA and YSYEKL. This CDR3 has 18 residues. Here the CDR3 DNA reads TGCGCCAGCAGCCTCGTCCCGGGACTAGCGGGAGAGGGGGACATTCAGTACTTC. Translated, it gives CASSLVPGLAGEGDIQYF.

This clone turned up a few times. The chain combines TRBV7-3 with TRBJ1-3, with D tentatively TRBD1 (6 bases). The germline CDR1 and CDR2 sequences are SGHTA and FQGTGA. V was trimmed by 0 bases and J by 6 bases, leaving 12 bases between them. This CDR3 is built from 15 residues. The CDR3 loop is CASSLTGLGANTIYF. The CDR3 nucleotides are TGTGCCAGCAGCTTAACGGGGCTGGGGGCAAACACCATATATTTT.

The gene calls are TRBV6-5 and TRBJ1-5, with TRBD1 matching 8 bases. Germline V gives CDR1 MNHEY, CDR2 SVGAGI. Unmatched junction bases numbered 9, after V lost 6 bases and J lost 5 bases. This CDR3 is 15 amino acids long. The CDR3 region is CASSRTGIGDQPQHF. CDR3 DNA: TGTGCCAGCAGCAGGACAGGGATCGGGGATCAGCCCCAGCATTTT.

This chain uses TRBV7-3 with TRBJ2-5; 7 bases are shared with TRBD2. V dropped 5 bases and J dropped 7; count of bases not matched to a gene: 13. The CDR3 loop spans 15 amino acids. In germline, CDR1 is SGHTA, CDR2 FQGTGA. The CDR3 nucleotides read TGTGCCAGCAGCCCAAGCGCGGGAGTCCGGGGGACCCAGTACTTC. Protein: CASSPSAGVRGTQYF.

The chain joins TRBV15 to TRBJ2-2; possibly TRBD2 for D (5 bases). Trimming cost V 0 bases and J 6 bases, with 11 bases left between them. This CDR3 contains 15 residues. Germline CDR1 and CDR2: LNHNV and YYDKDF (reference sequence). CDR3 nucleotide sequence: TGTGCCACCAGCAGAGATCGCGCGGGTTCCGGGGAGCTGTTTTTT. This codes for CATSRDRAGSGELFF.

The chain carries TRBV29-1 and TRBJ1-5; TRBD1 is a possible D gene (6 bases). V was cut by 7 bases and J by 5 bases, with 12 bases left in between. The CDR3 has 12 amino acids. Germline V gene sequence: CDR1 SQVTM, CDR2 ANQGSEA. As DNA, the CDR3 is TGCAGCGGGGGGGACATCGATCAGCCCCAGCATTTT. Translation gives CSGGDIDQPQHF.

This chain uses TRBV24-1 with TRBJ2-3; the match to TRBD2 covers 7 bases. The CDR3 extends over 16 amino acids. Germline CDR1 and CDR2: KGHDR and SFDVKD. V was clipped by 3 bases and J by 3 bases; unmatched bases: 8. CDR3 sequence (DNA): TGTGCCACCAGTGATCAGACTAGCAAGGGAACAGATACGCAGTATTTT. Its protein product is CATSDQTSKGTDTQYF.

V usage is TRBV4-1 and J usage is TRBJ2-1; the match to TRBD2 covers 9 bases. This CDR3 has 17 amino acids. Germline loops: CDR1 MGHRA, CDR2 YSYEKL. V lost 0 bases, J lost 3 bases, and 6 bases stayed unmatched. CDR3 sequence (DNA): TGCGCCAGCAGCCAAGATTCCTCTAGCGGGGTCTACAATGAGCAGTTCTTC. Translating it yields CASSQDSSSGVYNEQFF.

This rearrangement joins TRBV3-1 (or the pseudogene TRBV3-2) to TRBJ2-3; 9 bases are a match to TRBD2. The CDR3 spans 15 residues. Germline V CDR1 and CDR2: LGHDT, YNNKEL (reference sequence). V shed 6 bases, J shed 6 bases, and the junction held 10 bases outside the gene matches. Written as DNA, the CDR3 is TGTGCCAGCAGACCCGGGGTAGCGGGAGTGGATACGCAGTATTTT. Translation: CASRPGVAGVDTQYF.

This sequence joins TRBV9 and TRBJ1-2; 7 nucleotides agree with TRBD1. This CDR3 region has 16 residues. V was pared by 3 bases and J by 4 bases, with 12 bases of the junction left unmatched. Germline V lookup: CDR1 SGDLS, CDR2 YYNGEE. The CDR3 sequence is CASSALTGTGGYGYTF. CDR3 DNA sequence: TGTGCCAGCAGCGCGCTGACAGGGACTGGTGGCTATGGCTACACCTTC. The full variable domain, rest sourced from reference TRBV9 and TRBJ1-2, is DSGVTQTPKHLITATGQRVTLRCSPRSGDLSVYWYQQSLDQGLQFLIQYYNGEERAKGNILERFSAQQFPDLHSELNLSSLELGDSALYFCASSALTGTGGYGYTFGSGTRLTVV.

The chain is built from TRBV7-9 and TRBJ1-1; D unclear. The germline V gene encodes CDR1 SEHNR and CDR2 FQNEAQ (reference sequence). This CDR3 region has 16 residues. V lost 4 bases to trimming and J lost 0 bases, with 15 bases between them. The CDR3 DNA reads TGTGCCAGCAGCTCCAGCAACCCAGGCCTGAACACTGAAGCTTTCTTT. Its protein product is CASSSSNPGLNTEAFF.

V usage is TRBV15 and J usage is TRBJ2-7; 14 nucleotides match TRBD2. V gave up 0 bases and J gave up 3 bases; unmatched junction bases: 7. Germline V CDR1 and CDR2: LNHNV, YYDKDF (reference sequence). The CDR3 consists of 18 residues. CDR3 sequence (DNA): TGTGCCACCAGCAGAGAAGGGGGAGGACTAGCGGGAGGCTACGAGCAGTACTTC. It codes for CATSREGGGLAGGYEQYF.

The CDR3, as DNA: TGTGCCAGCTCACCCGGAGAGACCCAGTACTTC. It translates to CASSPGETQYF. This rearrangement joins TRBV18 to TRBJ2-5; D is unresolved. CDR1 is KGHSH, CDR2 LQKENI, per germline. Trimming stripped 3 bases from V and 4 bases from J, with 3 bases between. This CDR3 comprises 11 residues.

This chain uses TRBV11-2 with TRBJ1-4; D remains unclear. The germline V and J ends were trimmed by 2 bases and 4 bases, with 8 bases remaining between them. The CDR3 is made up of 14 amino acids. CDR1 is SGHAT and CDR2 is FQNNGV in the germline V gene. CDR3 coding DNA: TGTGCCAGCAGCTTAAGGCAGGATAATGAAAAACTGTTTTTT. Its protein product is CASSLRQDNEKLFF.

The chain links TRBV28 to TRBJ2-2; TRBD2 aligns across 10 bases. After removal of 5 bases from V and 1 base from J, the junction contained 4 bases not matched to a gene. Germline CDR1 and CDR2: MDHEN and SYDVKM. The CDR3 has 16 amino acids. In DNA form, the CDR3 reads TGTGCCAGCAGTCTCCGGACTAGCGGGAACACCGGGGAGCTGTTTTTT. Protein: CASSLRTSGNTGELFF.

The CDR3 sequence is CASKGGPNVQYF. CDR3 nucleotides: TGTGCCAGCAAGGGAGGGCCTAATGTGCAGTACTTC. The V and J genes are TRBV28 and TRBJ2-7; 7 bases map to TRBD2. Losses at the gene ends were 7 bases for V and 9 bases for J; bases not matched to a gene: 9. CDR3 length: 12 residues. CDR1 is MDHEN and CDR2 is SYDVKM in the germline V gene.

The V call is TRBV28, the J call TRBJ2-7, with a weak D call TRBD1 (6 bases). The germline CDR1 and CDR2 sequences are MDHEN and SYDVKM. CDR3 length equals 16 residues. Trimming removed 6 bases at V and 5 bases at J, with 23 bases between. The CDR3 DNA follows: TGTGCCAGCAGAACCTACACCCCCCCAGGGGACCACGAGCAGTACTTC. This translates into CASRTYTPPGDHEQYF.

CDR3 protein: CASSAGTGELFF. DNA of the CDR3: TGTGCCAGCAGCGCGGGTACCGGGGAGCTGTTTTTT. This chain joins TRBV9 and TRBJ2-2; unclear D gene. Deletions cut 3 bases from V and 5 bases from J, with 5 bases between. Germline V gene sequence: CDR1 SGDLS, CDR2 YYNGEE. The length of the CDR3 is 12 residues.

V and J are TRBV27 and TRBJ1-2, with D maybe TRBD1 (5 bases). This CDR3 is built from 16 residues. V lost 5 bases, J lost 3 bases, and 19 bases lay in between. CDR1 and CDR2 (germline): MNHEY, SMNVEV (reference sequence). The CDR3, as DNA: TGTGCCAGCAGTCCACAAATCGGGGGGATGGACTATGGCTACACCTTC. Amino acids: CASSPQIGGMDYGYTF.

The gene calls are TRBV13 and TRBJ2-1; 7 positions agree with TRBD1. Trimming at V came to 5 bases and at J to 8 bases, leaving 15 bases not matched to a gene. Germline values: CDR1 PRHDT, CDR2 FYEKMQ (reference sequence). The CDR3 loop spans 16 amino acids. The CDR3, as DNA: TGTGCCAGCAGCCCCGCCGGGGCAGGGGGTATGGATGAGCAGTTCTTC. This sequence encodes CASSPAGAGGMDEQFF.

CDR3: CASSPESGEKLFF. The CDR3 nucleotides read TGTGCCAGCAGCCCCGAGTCAGGTGAAAAACTGTTTTTT. The V gene is TRBV5-6, the J gene TRBJ1-4; D is uncertain. This CDR3 comprises 13 residues. The germline V and J ends were trimmed by 4 bases and 7 bases, with 11 bases remaining between them. CDR1 SGHDT and CDR2 YYEEEE come from the germline V gene.

The chain is built from TRBV5-4 and TRBJ2-7; TRBD1 is a possible D gene (6 bases). V lost 4 bases and J 7 bases, leaving 24 bases between the germline ends. The CDR3 consists of 16 residues. The germline CDR1 and CDR2 sequences are SGHNT and YYREEE (reference sequence). CDR3 bases: TGTGCCAGCAGCGTTGATCCCGGACAGAGGGGTCGGGAGCAGTACTTC. This encodes CASSVDPGQRGREQYF. The variable domain in full, with the rest retrieved from reference TRBV5-4 and TRBJ2-7, is ETGVTQSPTHLIKTRGQQVTLRCSSQSGHNTVSWYQQALGQGPQFIFQYYREEENGRGNFPPRFSGLQFPNYSSELNVNALELDDSALYLCASSVDPGQRGREQYFGPGTRLTVT.